What follows are 24 T cell receptor beta chains derived from one specimen sequenced in a study of T-cell reconstitution after alpha-beta-depleted transplantation in children. During its preparation, the TCRbeta library received unique molecular identifiers. TCRdb reanalysed the PCR reads using MiXCR and keeps one entry per CDR3 protein. The sample has approximately 1,000,000 distinct CDR3 sequences; 25% to 30% are singletons. The starting material was PBMCs, mostly from graft donor cells, obtained 360 days after TCRalphabeta/CD19-depleted stem cell transplant. These receptors were obtained from a boy younger than two who had a stem cell transplant for SCID, so the T cells may come from the graft donor.

This rearrangement joins TRBV7-4 to TRBJ2-5, with TRBD1 matching 12 bases. The CDR3 spans 17 residues. The V gene's germline CDR1 is SGHVT and CDR2 SQSDAQ. V shed 5 bases and J 2 bases; nucleotides not matched to a gene: 9. The chain's CDR3 is CASSLSRDRGRQETQYF. CDR3 nucleotides: TGTGCCAGCAGCCTGAGCCGGGACAGGGGGCGGCAAGAGACCCAGTACTTC.

The chain has TRBV12-3 or TRBV12-4 and TRBJ2-7; TRBD2 agrees at 13 bases. Trimming removed 5 bases from V and 3 bases from J; junction bases left unmatched: 4. The CDR3 extends over 15 amino acids. The CDR3 DNA sequence: TGTGCCAGCAGTCTCCGGACTAGCGGGGGCTACGAGCAGTACTTC. Amino acid sequence: CASSLRTSGGYEQYF.

J is TRBJ2-7 and V is TRBV4-1, with a possible D match to TRBD2 (6 bases). The V gene lost 0 bases and the J gene lost 1 base, with 16 bases spanning the gap. Germline loops: CDR1 MGHRA, CDR2 YSYEKL. The CDR3 extends over 17 amino acids. CDR3 in amino acids: CASSQEGWAGRSYEQYF. CDR3 coding DNA: TGCGCCAGCAGCCAAGAGGGGTGGGCGGGGAGGTCCTACGAGCAGTACTTC.

V is TRBV13 and J is TRBJ2-1; D unclear. The ends were cut back, 5 bases at V and 8 bases at J, with 16 bases in the middle. This CDR3 is built from 14 residues. Germline CDR1 is PRHDT and CDR2 is FYEKMQ (reference sequence). The CDR3 is CASSLRTWSDEQFF. CDR3 nucleotide sequence: TGTGCCAGCAGCCTACGGACCTGGTCGGATGAGCAGTTCTTC.

This clonotype was seen a handful of times. CDR3 nucleotides: TGCAGCGTTGGGGACTTTCGGATTGGGGATGAGCAGTTCTTC. Residues: CSVGDFRIGDEQFF. V is TRBV29-1 and J is TRBJ2-1; D is possibly TRBD2 (6 bases). V lost 4 bases, J lost 8 bases, and 18 bases lay in between. Germline V lookup: CDR1 SQVTM, CDR2 ANQGSEA. The CDR3 covers 14 residues.

This chain joins TRBV7-3 and TRBJ2-3; D unclear. Germline CDR1 is SGHTA and CDR2 is FQGTGA. CDR3 size: 16 residues. The V gene lost 5 bases and the J gene lost 0 bases, with 15 bases spanning the gap. The CDR3 protein is CASSPQPQTSTDTQYF. CDR3 DNA sequence: TGTGCCAGCAGCCCCCAACCGCAAACTAGCACAGATACGCAGTATTTT.

This clonotype was counted only a few times. The chain uses TRBV5-5 and TRBJ2-2; unclear D gene. Germline V gene sequence: CDR1 SGHKS, CDR2 YYEKEE (reference sequence). This CDR3 spans 16 amino acids. V lost 2 bases, J lost 0 bases, and 11 bases lay in between. DNA of the CDR3: TGTGCCAGCAGCTTCGACACGTTCGCGAACACCGGGGAGCTGTTTTTT. Protein product: CASSFDTFANTGELFF.

This clonotype appeared a few times. This chain uses TRBV6-1 with TRBJ2-3; 8 positions match TRBD1. This CDR3 contains 17 residues. V dropped 1 base and J dropped 0; count of bases not matched to a gene: 6. The V gene's germline CDR1 is MNHNS and CDR2 SASEGT. The CDR3 reads CASSEETGAASTDTQYF. Written as DNA, the CDR3 is TGTGCCAGCAGTGAAGAGACAGGGGCAGCTAGCACAGATACGCAGTATTTT.

Here the CDR3 DNA reads TGTGCCAGCAGTCATTCCGGGACTAGCGGCCCAGATACGCAGTATTTT. Translation: CASSHSGTSGPDTQYF. The chain uses TRBV6-5 and TRBJ2-3; 11 positions match TRBD2. The CDR3 consists of 16 residues. CDR1 is MNHEY, CDR2 SVGAGI, per germline. The trim removed 5 bases at V and 4 bases at J, leaving 8 bases unmatched.

This clonotype was counted between two and nine times. The chain joins TRBV20-1 to TRBJ1-1; no firm D call. The germline V gene has CDR1 DFQATT and CDR2 SNEGSKA (reference sequence). The CDR3 totals 17 residues. Trimming removed 0 bases at V and 1 base at J, with 18 bases between. CDR3 DNA sequence: TGCAGTGCTAGAGAGGTCGGGCGGAGGGCAGGGAACACTGAAGCTTTCTTT. This sequence encodes CSAREVGRRAGNTEAFF.

This sequence joins TRBV12-3 or TRBV12-4 and TRBJ2-1, with D possibly matching TRBD1 (6 bases). The CDR3 has 16 amino acids. V lost 4 bases, J lost 3 bases, and 16 bases lay in between. The CDR3 DNA reads TGTGCCAGCAGTTCCCACACAGGGCTTCTCTACAATGAGCAGTTCTTC. This encodes CASSSHTGLLYNEQFF.

The chain joins TRBV9 to TRBJ2-5; D remains ambiguous. Germline lookup yields CDR1 SGDLS and CDR2 YYNGEE. The V gene lost 0 bases and the J gene lost 2 bases, with 17 bases spanning the gap. The length of the CDR3 is 17 residues. CDR3 nucleotides: TGTGCCAGCAGCGTAGGATGGGCCCTCTTTCCACAAGAGACCCAGTACTTC. Encoded protein: CASSVGWALFPQETQYF.

V usage is TRBV12-3 or TRBV12-4 and J usage is TRBJ2-3, with D possibly TRBD2 on 5 matching bases. V lost 3 bases and J lost 4, with 11 bases in between. The CDR3 is 14 residues long. The CDR3 DNA reads as TGTGCCAGCAGTTTCCGGGGAGCGGCAGATACGCAGTATTTT. Residues: CASSFRGAADTQYF.

This clonotype came up a few times. This sequence joins TRBV25-1 and TRBJ2-3; TRBD2 is a possible D gene (5 bases). The CDR3 has 16 amino acids. The V gene's germline CDR1 is MGHDK and CDR2 SYGVNS. Trimming removed 4 bases from V and 1 base from J, with 15 bases in between. CDR3 amino acids: CASSVGRGIGTDTQYF. The CDR3 coding sequence is TGTGCCAGCAGTGTGGGTCGAGGGATAGGCACAGATACGCAGTATTTT.

The chain employs TRBV9 and TRBJ1-1; D is unclear. This CDR3 region has 18 residues. The V gene's germline CDR1 is SGDLS and CDR2 YYNGEE. Trimming left V 0 bases short and J 0 bases short, with 18 bases between. CDR3 DNA: TGTGCCAGCAGCGTAGGATCTATGGACTGGGTTATGAACACTGAAGCTTTCTTT. Translating gives CASSVGSMDWVMNTEAFF.

The V and J genes are TRBV18 and TRBJ2-5, with 10 bases fitting TRBD1. In germline, CDR1 is KGHSH, CDR2 LQKENI. V lost 3 bases to trimming and J lost 1 base; unmatched junction nucleotides: 5. This CDR3 contains 16 residues. CDR3 protein: CASSPTGTGVQETQYF. The CDR3 DNA follows: TGTGCCAGCTCACCCACCGGGACAGGGGTCCAAGAGACCCAGTACTTC.

With respect to this clonotype: A much larger clone lies one base from this, so it may be a read error. CDR3 nucleotide sequence: TGTGCCAGCAGTTTTGTCCAGTCCGGGGAGCTGTTTTTT. This codes for CASSFVQSGELFF. V and J are TRBV12-3 or TRBV12-4 and TRBJ2-2, with D unclear. The CDR3 totals 13 residues. V lost 3 bases and J 6 bases, leaving 8 bases between the germline ends.

This clonotype was picked up a small number of times. The chain couples TRBV20-1 to TRBJ2-2; D may correspond to TRBD1 or TRBD2 (5 bases each). V was trimmed by 3 bases and J by 5 bases, leaving 13 bases between them. CDR3 length equals 14 residues. Germline V gene sequence: CDR1 DFQATT, CDR2 SNEGSKA (reference sequence). The CDR3 here is CSARALAGTGELFF. The CDR3 DNA reads TGCAGTGCTAGGGCCCTAGCAGGGACCGGGGAGCTGTTTTTT.

Only a few counts were recorded for this clonotype. The chain links TRBV2 to TRBJ1-2; TRBD1 might be the D (6 bases). Germline CDR1 reads SNHLY; CDR2 reads FYNNEI. The germline V and J ends were trimmed by 8 bases and 7 bases, with 20 bases remaining between them. CDR3 length: 14 amino acids. CDR3 in DNA: TGTGCCAGCCGACCCGTTATAGGGGGGGGTGGCTACACCTTC. Encoded protein: CASRPVIGGGGYTF.

In this sample, this clonotype turned up a few times. The genes are TRBV3-1 and TRBJ1-3; 7 nucleotides align to TRBD1. The germline CDR1 and CDR2 sequences are LGHDT and YNNKEL (reference sequence). With V trimmed by 3 bases and J by 0 bases, 8 bases remained unmatched. The CDR3 spans 17 residues. The CDR3 sequence is CASSQGQPTISGNTIYF. CDR3 coding DNA: TGTGCCAGCAGCCAGGGACAGCCAACGATCTCTGGAAACACCATATATTTT.

The chain carries TRBV27 and TRBJ1-5; D gene uncertain. Germline CDR1 MNHEY, CDR2 SMNVEV (reference sequence). This CDR3 is built from 15 residues. V lost 5 bases, J lost 2 bases, and 13 bases lay in between. This chain's CDR3 is CASSPLGSGNQPQHF. The CDR3 DNA follows: TGTGCCAGCAGTCCCCTGGGGTCCGGCAATCAGCCCCAGCATTTT.

This clonotype was observed once. Here the CDR3 DNA reads TGTGCCAGCAGCTGGGGGGCAGGGGCTGGCACAGATACGCAGTATTTT. This encodes CASSWGAGAGTDTQYF. The chain recombines TRBV7-9 with TRBJ2-3; D might be TRBD1 or TRBD2, each matching 6 bases. From germline, CDR1 is SEHNR and CDR2 FQNEAQ (reference sequence). The CDR3 runs to 16 residues. Trimming shortened V by 4 bases and J by 1 base, and 15 bases separated the two germline ends.

This clonotype was detected a few times. The chain uses TRBV9 and TRBJ2-2, with 7 nucleotides matching TRBD1. The J segment lost 7 bases and the V segment lost 4 bases, leaving 19 bases of the junction unmatched. From germline, CDR1 is SGDLS and CDR2 YYNGEE. The CDR3 sequence is 18 residues long. The DNA of the CDR3 is TGTGCCAGCAGCTCTCGCCCTGTGGGCAGGGGGTATGACGGGGAGCTGTTTTTT. Its translation: CASSSRPVGRGYDGELFF.

This chain links TRBV11-2 with TRBJ2-1; 7 bases line up with TRBD1. The CDR3 length is 16 residues. CDR1 and CDR2 from the germline V gene are SGHAT and FQNNGV. Trimming took 3 bases from V and 7 from J; bases not matched to a gene: 12. CDR3 sequence (DNA): TGTGCCAGCAGCTTTAGCCCCACAGGGGTCTTAAATGAGCAGTTCTTC. Its protein is CASSFSPTGVLNEQFF.